Shown below are 19 T cell receptor beta chains from a single sample sequenced in a study of blood T cell repertoires in COVID-19. Profiled with immunoSEQ multiplex PCR; TCRdb holds only in-frame clones, not every one. The data hold under 40,000 clones, with more than 75% observed a single time. The sample taken for sequencing was peripheral blood. The receptor set was obtained from a man aged 45-65 years with active or convalescent COVID-19.

The chain joins TRBV3-1 (or the pseudogene TRBV3-2) to TRBJ2-7; TRBD2 agrees at 12 bases. In germline, CDR1 is LGHDT, CDR2 YNNKEL (reference sequence). With V trimmed by 1 base and J by 3 bases, 1 base remained unmatched. The CDR3 totals 15 residues. This CDR3 reads CASSQAGLAGYEQYV. DNA for the CDR3: TGTGCCAGCAGCCAAGCGGGACTAGCGGGCTACGAGCAGTACGTC.

The chain is built from TRBV25-1 and TRBJ1-4, with 7 bases lining up with TRBD1. Looked up from germline, CDR1 is MGHDK and CDR2 is SYGVNS. There are 15 residues in the CDR3. Trimming cost V 2 bases and J 8 bases; bases outside gene matches: 8. The CDR3 protein is CASSEGGTAGEKLFF. CDR3 DNA: TGTGCCAGCAGTGAAGGAGGGACAGCTGGGGAAAAACTGTTTTTT.

This sequence joins TRBV10-1 and TRBJ2-2, with 9 bases that match TRBD2. Trimming at V came to 4 bases and at J to 2 bases, leaving 2 bases not matched to a gene. This CDR3 comprises 15 residues. The germline V gene encodes CDR1 WNHNN and CDR2 SYGVQD (reference sequence). The CDR3 region has the DNA TGCGCCAGCAGTGGACTAGCGGTAAACACCGGGGAGCTGTTTTTT. Protein sequence: CASSGLAVNTGELFF.

The rearrangement links TRBV5-1 to TRBJ2-1, with a possible D match to TRBD2 (5 bases). This CDR3 spans 15 amino acids. The V gene lost 5 bases and the J gene lost 9 bases, with 21 bases spanning the gap. Per the germline V gene, CDR1 is SGHRS and CDR2 is YFSETQ. Here the CDR3 reads CASSGASWQSSEQFF. In DNA form, the CDR3 reads TGCGCCAGCAGTGGTGCTAGCTGGCAATCCAGTGAGCAGTTCTTC.

This clone was observed a few times. J is TRBJ2-7 and V is TRBV28, with TRBD2 identical over 13 bases. Losses at the gene ends were 8 bases for V and 3 bases for J; bases not matched to a gene: 4. The CDR3 length is 14 residues. Looked up from germline, CDR1 is MDHEN and CDR2 is SYDVKM. Written as DNA, the CDR3 is TGTGCCAGCCTCAGACTAGCGGGAGGCTACGAGCAGTACTTC. This gives the protein CASLRLAGGYEQYF.

The genes are TRBV6-5 and TRBJ1-1; TRBD1 matches 10 bases. V lost 2 bases, J lost 5 bases, and 8 bases stayed unmatched. The CDR3 loop spans 16 amino acids. The V gene's germline CDR1 is MNHEY and CDR2 SVGAGI. The CDR3 loop reads CASSYIRTGGGTEAFF. The CDR3 DNA follows: TGTGCCAGCAGTTACATCCGGACAGGGGGTGGGACTGAAGCTTTCTTT.

Written as DNA, the CDR3 is TGCGCCAGCAGCTTGCAGGGTTCTAATGAAAAACTGTTTTTT. This sequence encodes CASSLQGSNEKLFF. The V and J genes are TRBV5-1 and TRBJ1-4; a possible D gene is TRBD1 (5 bases). The CDR3 spans 14 residues. V was pared by 1 base and J by 3 bases, with 7 bases between. Per germline, CDR1 SGHRS and CDR2 YFSETQ.

In this sample, this clone turned up once. V usage is TRBV9 and J usage is TRBJ1-1; perhaps TRBD1 as D (5 bases). V was cut by 3 bases and J by 0 bases, with 9 bases left in between. The CDR3 length is 14 residues. The germline gives CDR1 SGDLS, CDR2 YYNGEE. The CDR3 here is CASSAQTVNTEAFF. Here the CDR3 DNA reads TGTGCCAGCAGCGCCCAGACAGTGAACACTGAAGCTTTCTTT.

This chain uses TRBV30 with TRBJ1-4; D is perhaps TRBD1 (5 bases). The CDR3 loop spans 14 amino acids. V was trimmed by 3 bases and J by 8 bases, leaving 16 bases between them. Germline-derived CDR1 and CDR2 are GTSNPN and SVGIG (reference sequence). CDR3 sequence reads: CAWSPGQGGEKLFF. As DNA, the CDR3 is TGTGCCTGGAGCCCCGGCCAGGGTGGGGAAAAACTGTTTTTT.

The chain links TRBV15 to TRBJ2-1; D is possibly TRBD2 (6 bases). The CDR3 has 16 residues. V dropped 3 bases and J dropped 5 bases, with 17 bases sitting between them. Germline CDR1 LNHNV, CDR2 YYDKDF (reference sequence). The CDR3 nucleotides are TGTGCCACCAGCAGGGGGAAGACGGGGGTCGACAATGAGCAGTTCTTC. This codes for CATSRGKTGVDNEQFF.

The chain joins TRBV5-4 to TRBJ1-2; 11 bases align to TRBD1. Germline CDR1 is SGHNT and CDR2 is YYREEE (reference sequence). CDR3 size: 17 residues. With 0 bases clipped from V and 1 base from J, the junction kept 5 bases outside the gene matches. The CDR3 protein is CASSLAGQGGHNYGYTF. The CDR3 DNA sequence: TGTGCCAGCAGCTTGGCGGGACAGGGGGGTCATAACTATGGCTACACCTTC.

This clone showed up just once. This chain links TRBV30 with TRBJ2-1, with 9 bases fitting TRBD2. V was clipped by 6 bases and J by 8 bases; unmatched bases: 11. CDR3 length: 14 residues. Germline-derived CDR1 and CDR2 are GTSNPN and SVGIG (reference sequence). This CDR3 reads CACAGLAGVDEQFF. The DNA of the CDR3 is TGTGCCTGTGCGGGGTTAGCGGGAGTGGATGAGCAGTTCTTC.

The V and J genes are TRBV14 and TRBJ1-2; TRBD1 agrees at 8 bases. The CDR3 is 15 amino acids. CDR1 is SGHDN and CDR2 is FVKESK in the germline V gene. With V trimmed by 3 bases and J by 3 bases, 6 bases remained unmatched. Here the CDR3 DNA reads TGTGCCAGCAGCCAGGTGGACAGGGAGGACTATGGCTACACCTTC. Translating it yields CASSQVDREDYGYTF. Combining the CDR3 with reference TRBV14 and TRBJ1-2 gives the whole variable domain EAGVTQFPSHSVIEKGQTVTLRCDPISGHDNLYWYRRVMGKEIKFLLHFVKESKQDESGMPNNRFLAERTGGTYSTLKVQPAELEDSGVYFCASSQVDREDYGYTFGSGTRLTVV.

The chain carries TRBV2 and TRBJ2-2, with 13 bases fitting TRBD2. Germline-derived CDR1 and CDR2 are SNHLY and FYNNEI. The CDR3 is 21 residues long. With V trimmed by 6 bases and J by 0 bases, 16 bases remained unmatched. CDR3: CASSVQIGTSGAPTNTGELFF. The CDR3 coding sequence is TGTGCCAGCAGCGTCCAAATCGGGACTAGCGGGGCCCCGACGAACACCGGGGAGCTGTTTTTT. The full variable domain, with the rest looked up from reference TRBV2 and TRBJ2-2, is EPEVTQTPSHQVTQMGQEVILRCVPISNHLYFYWYRQILGQKVEFLVSFYNNEISEKSEIFDDQFSVERPDGSNFTLKIRSTKLEDSAMYFCASSVQIGTSGAPTNTGELFFGEGSRLTVL.

The CDR3 here is CASIGSGRVPLEQYF. The CDR3 coding sequence is TGTGCCAGCATTGGCAGCGGGAGGGTCCCCCTGGAGCAGTACTTC. V is TRBV6-5 and J is TRBJ2-7; TRBD2 matches 10 bases. The germline V gene encodes CDR1 MNHEY and CDR2 SVGAGI. The CDR3 is made up of 15 amino acids. The junction had 13 bases not matched to a gene; V was cut back by 7 bases and J by 7 bases.

J is TRBJ2-3 and V is TRBV11-1, with 12 bases that match TRBD2. V lost 6 bases to trimming and J lost 4 bases; unmatched junction nucleotides: 8. Germline-derived CDR1 and CDR2 are SGHAT and FQDESV (reference sequence). The CDR3 is 16 residues long. In DNA form, the CDR3 reads TGTGCCAGCAGTCTAACGGGACTAGCGGGCTCAGATACGCAGTATTTT. This gives the protein CASSLTGLAGSDTQYF.

The CDR3, as DNA: TGTGCCAGCAGCACCCAAGGACAGCAGAACACTGAAGCTTTCTTT. Amino acids: CASSTQGQQNTEAFF. The chain carries TRBV9 and TRBJ1-1; tentatively, D is TRBD1 (6 bases). Trimming left V 4 bases short and J 1 base short, with 14 bases between. This CDR3 comprises 15 residues. The germline V gene encodes CDR1 SGDLS and CDR2 YYNGEE.

This clone was detected once. The gene calls are TRBV4-1 and TRBJ1-4; a weak D match, TRBD1 (5 bases). Germline V gene lookup returns CDR1 MGHRA and CDR2 YSYEKL. The V and J ends lost 5 bases and 0 bases respectively, with 16 bases between them. There are 17 residues in the CDR3. The DNA of the CDR3 is TGCGCCAGCAGCATTCGACAGCGTATTGCAACTAATGAAAAACTGTTTTTT. Protein: CASSIRQRIATNEKLFF.

The gene calls are TRBV19 and TRBJ2-6, with 8 bases fitting TRBD1. The CDR3 has 19 residues. V shed 4 bases and J 0 bases; nucleotides not matched to a gene: 11. Germline assignment: CDR1 LNHDA and CDR2 SQIVND (reference sequence). CDR3 sequence reads: CASSTFQRQGSSGANVLTF. The CDR3 DNA reads as TGTGCCAGTAGTACCTTCCAGAGACAGGGGAGCTCTGGGGCCAACGTCCTGACTTTC.